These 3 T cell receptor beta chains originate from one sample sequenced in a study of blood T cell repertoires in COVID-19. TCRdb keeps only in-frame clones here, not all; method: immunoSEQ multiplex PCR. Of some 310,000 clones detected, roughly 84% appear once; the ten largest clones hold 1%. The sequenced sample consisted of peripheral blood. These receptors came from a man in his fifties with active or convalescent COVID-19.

The chain's CDR3 is CASSLRGPTNEKLFF. The CDR3 DNA reads TGTGCCAGCAGCTTAAGGGGTCCAACTAATGAAAAACTGTTTTTT. This sequence joins TRBV5-6 and TRBJ1-4, with TRBD1 as a possible D gene (5 bases). Germline values: CDR1 SGHDT, CDR2 YYEEEE. V was trimmed by 2 bases and J by 0 bases, leaving 8 bases between them. This CDR3 contains 15 residues.

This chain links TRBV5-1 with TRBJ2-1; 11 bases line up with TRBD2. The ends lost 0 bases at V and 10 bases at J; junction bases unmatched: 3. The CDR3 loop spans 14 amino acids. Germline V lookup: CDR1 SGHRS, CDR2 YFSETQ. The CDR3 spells CASSLGLAGYEQFF. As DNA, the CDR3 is TGCGCCAGCAGCTTGGGACTAGCGGGGTACGAGCAGTTCTTC.

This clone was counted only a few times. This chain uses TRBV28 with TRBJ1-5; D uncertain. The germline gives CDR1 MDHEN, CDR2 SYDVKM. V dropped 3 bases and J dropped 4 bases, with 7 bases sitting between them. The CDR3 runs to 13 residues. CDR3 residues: CASSLFQNQPQHF. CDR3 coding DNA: TGTGCCAGCAGTTTGTTTCAGAATCAGCCCCAGCATTTT.